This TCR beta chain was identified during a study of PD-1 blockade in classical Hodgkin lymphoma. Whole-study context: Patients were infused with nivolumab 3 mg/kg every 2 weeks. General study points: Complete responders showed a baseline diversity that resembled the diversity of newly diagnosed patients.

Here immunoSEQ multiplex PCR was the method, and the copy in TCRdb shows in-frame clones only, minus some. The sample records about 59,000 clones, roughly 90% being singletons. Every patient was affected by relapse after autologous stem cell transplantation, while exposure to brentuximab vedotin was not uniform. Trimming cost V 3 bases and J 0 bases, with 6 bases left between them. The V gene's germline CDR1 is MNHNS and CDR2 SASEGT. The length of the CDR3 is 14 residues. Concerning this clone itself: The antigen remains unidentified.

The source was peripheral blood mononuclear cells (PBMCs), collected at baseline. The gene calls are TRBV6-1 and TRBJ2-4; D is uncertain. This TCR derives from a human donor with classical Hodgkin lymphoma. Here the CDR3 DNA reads TGTGCCAGCAGTGATCGGATAGCCAAAAACATTCAGTACTTC. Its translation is CASSDRIAKNIQYF.